The entry that follows covers one T cell receptor (beta chain) sequence. The antigen is undetermined. These data are taken from a study of TIL therapy for anti-PD-1-resistant metastatic lung cancer. Sequencing used immunoSEQ v3. Profiling relied on immunoSEQ multiplex PCR, and the TCRdb table lists in-frame clones only, not all of them. The table has around 20,000 clones, 60% to 80% seen once. Study-wide results and limits: TIL clonotype persistence in blood showed no apparent association with response.

With 5 bases removed from V and 0 bases from J, the gap between germline ends came to 8 bases. This CDR3 spans 14 amino acids. Germline V gene data show CDR1 as MDHEN and CDR2 as SYDVKM. Time point here: pre-treatment sample, taken before nivolumab and TIL therapy. The sequenced sample was blood, obtained at baseline. The receptor comes from a person aged 25 to 85 with non-small cell lung cancer. The chain has TRBV28 and TRBJ1-5, with D uncertain. The CDR3 region is CASSPAFSNQPQHF. The CDR3 coding sequence is TGTGCCAGCAGTCCAGCTTTTAGCAATCAGCCCCAGCATTTT.